This T cell receptor (beta chain) was sequenced for a study of blood T cells in healthy people across ages. Combining a sample-barcoded 5' primer with a J-beta primer mix, a second PCR ran for 7 to 11 cycles. TCRdb reprocessed the 5' RACE reads with MiXCR, giving one entry per CDR3 protein. Of about 1.1 million distinct CDR3 sequences listed, 35% to 40% are singletons. The source is a man younger than 35 in good health. The specimen sequenced was blood.

The CDR3 protein is CASSWDSGKTQYF. The DNA of the CDR3 is TGCGCCAGCAGCTGGGACAGTGGAAAGACCCAGTACTTC. The gene calls are TRBV5-1 and TRBJ2-5; 7 bases align to TRBD1. The CDR3 runs 13 residues. Germline V CDR1 and CDR2: SGHRS, YFSETQ. Losses at the gene ends were 3 bases for V and 6 bases for J; bases not matched to a gene: 5. Together with reference TRBV5-1 and TRBJ2-5, the CDR3 gives the full variable domain: KAGVTQTPRYLIKTRGQQVTLSCSPISGHRSVSWYQQTPGQGLQFLFEYFSETQRNKGNFPGRFSGRQFSNSRSEMNVSTLELGDSALYLCASSWDSGKTQYFGPGTRLLVL.